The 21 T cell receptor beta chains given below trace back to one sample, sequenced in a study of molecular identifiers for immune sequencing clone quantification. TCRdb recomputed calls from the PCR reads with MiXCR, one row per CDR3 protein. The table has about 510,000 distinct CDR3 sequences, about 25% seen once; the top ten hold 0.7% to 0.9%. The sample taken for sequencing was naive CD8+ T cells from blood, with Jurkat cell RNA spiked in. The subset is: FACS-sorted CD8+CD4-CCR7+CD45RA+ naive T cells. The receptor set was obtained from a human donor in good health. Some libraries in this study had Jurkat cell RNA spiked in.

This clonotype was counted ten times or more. Here the CDR3 DNA reads TGCGCCAGCAGCTGGTGGGGCGGGCAGGAGGACACTGAAGCTTTCTTT. It specifies CASSWWGGQEDTEAFF. The chain uses TRBV5-1 and TRBJ1-1; TRBD1 is a possible D gene (5 bases). V lost 3 bases and J lost 3, with 18 bases in between. Per the germline V gene, CDR1 is SGHRS and CDR2 is YFSETQ. CDR3 length equals 16 residues.

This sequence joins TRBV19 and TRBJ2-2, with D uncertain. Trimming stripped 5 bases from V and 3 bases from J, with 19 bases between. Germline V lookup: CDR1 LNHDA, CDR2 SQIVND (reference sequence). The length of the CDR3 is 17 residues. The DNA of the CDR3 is TGTGCCAGTAGTGATCCATTGATTGCTTCGGACACCGGGGAGCTGTTTTTT. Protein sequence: CASSDPLIASDTGELFF.

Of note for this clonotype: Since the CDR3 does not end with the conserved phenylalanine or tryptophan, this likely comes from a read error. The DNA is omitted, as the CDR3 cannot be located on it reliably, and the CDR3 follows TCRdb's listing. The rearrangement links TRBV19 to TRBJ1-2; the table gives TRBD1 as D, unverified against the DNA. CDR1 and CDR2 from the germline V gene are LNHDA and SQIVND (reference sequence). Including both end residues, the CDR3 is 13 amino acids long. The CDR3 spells CASSPTVTLPLTS.

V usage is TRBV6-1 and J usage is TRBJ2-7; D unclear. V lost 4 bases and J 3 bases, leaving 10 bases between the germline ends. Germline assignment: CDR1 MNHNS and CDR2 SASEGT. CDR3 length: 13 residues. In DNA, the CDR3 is TGTGCCAGCAGTGTAGGGCTTATCTACGAGCAGTACTTC. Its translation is CASSVGLIYEQYF.

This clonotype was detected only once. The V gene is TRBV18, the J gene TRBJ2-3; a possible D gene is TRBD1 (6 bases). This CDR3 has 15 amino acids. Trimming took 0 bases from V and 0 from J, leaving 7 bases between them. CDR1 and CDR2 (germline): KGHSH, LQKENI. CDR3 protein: CASSPPDSSTDTQYF. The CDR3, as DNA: TGTGCCAGCTCACCACCGGACAGCAGCACAGATACGCAGTATTTT.

CDR3 protein: CASSQEVSGGLSSYEQYF. As DNA, the CDR3 is TGCGCCAGCAGCCAAGAAGTTAGCGGGGGGCTGAGCTCCTACGAGCAGTACTTC. The gene calls are TRBV4-1 and TRBJ2-7; 10 bases are shared with TRBD2. Germline assignment: CDR1 MGHRA and CDR2 YSYEKL. CDR3 length: 18 amino acids. The V and J ends lost 0 bases and 0 bases, in that order; junction bases with no gene match: 8.

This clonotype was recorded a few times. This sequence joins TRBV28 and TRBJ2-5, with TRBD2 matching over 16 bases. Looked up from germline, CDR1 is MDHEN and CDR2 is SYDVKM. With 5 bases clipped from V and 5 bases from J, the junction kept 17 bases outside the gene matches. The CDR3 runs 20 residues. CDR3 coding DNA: TGTGCCAGCAGTGCCGAGGGACTAGCGGGAGGGCCCTGGTCCAGGGAGACCCAGTACTTC. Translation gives CASSAEGLAGGPWSRETQYF. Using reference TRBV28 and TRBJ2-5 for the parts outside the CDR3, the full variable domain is DVKVTQSSRYLVKRTGEKVFLECVQDMDHENMFWYRQDPGLGLRLIYFSYDVKMKEKGDIPEGYSVSREKKERFSLILESASTNQTSMYLCASSAEGLAGGPWSRETQYFGPGTRLLVL.

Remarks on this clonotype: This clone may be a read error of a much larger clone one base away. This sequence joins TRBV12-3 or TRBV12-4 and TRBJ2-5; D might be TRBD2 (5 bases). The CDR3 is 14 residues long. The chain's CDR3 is CASSLAPSRESQYF. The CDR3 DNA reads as TGTGCCAGCAGTTTAGCGCCTAGCCGAGAGAGCCAGTACTTC.

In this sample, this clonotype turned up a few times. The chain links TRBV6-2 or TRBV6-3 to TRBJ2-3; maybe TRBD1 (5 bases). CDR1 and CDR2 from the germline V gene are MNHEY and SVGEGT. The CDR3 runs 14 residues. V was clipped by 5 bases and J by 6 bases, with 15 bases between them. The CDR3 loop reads CASSPFQGFDTQYF. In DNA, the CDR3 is TGTGCCAGCAGTCCCTTCCAGGGTTTCGATACGCAGTATTTT.

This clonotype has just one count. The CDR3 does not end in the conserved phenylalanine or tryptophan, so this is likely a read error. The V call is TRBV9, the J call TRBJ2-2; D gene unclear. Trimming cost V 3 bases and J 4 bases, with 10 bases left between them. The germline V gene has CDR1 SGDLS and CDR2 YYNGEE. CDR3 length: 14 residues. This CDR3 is CASSALGFTGELFL. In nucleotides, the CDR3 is TGTGCCAGCAGCGCATTGGGCTTCACCGGGGAGCTGTTTCTT.

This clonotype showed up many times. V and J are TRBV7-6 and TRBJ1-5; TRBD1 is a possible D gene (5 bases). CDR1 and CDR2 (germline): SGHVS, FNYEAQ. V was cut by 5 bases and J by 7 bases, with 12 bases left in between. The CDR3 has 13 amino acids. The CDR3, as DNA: TGTGCCAGCAGCCGAAATGGGGGGCAGCCCCAGCATTTT. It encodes CASSRNGGQPQHF.

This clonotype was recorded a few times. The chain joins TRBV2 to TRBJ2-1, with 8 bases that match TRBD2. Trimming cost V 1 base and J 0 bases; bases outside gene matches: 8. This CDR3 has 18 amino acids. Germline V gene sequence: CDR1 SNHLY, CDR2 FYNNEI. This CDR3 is CASSEVGGSGASYNEQFF. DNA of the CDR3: TGTGCCAGCAGTGAAGTTGGTGGTAGCGGGGCCTCCTACAATGAGCAGTTCTTC.

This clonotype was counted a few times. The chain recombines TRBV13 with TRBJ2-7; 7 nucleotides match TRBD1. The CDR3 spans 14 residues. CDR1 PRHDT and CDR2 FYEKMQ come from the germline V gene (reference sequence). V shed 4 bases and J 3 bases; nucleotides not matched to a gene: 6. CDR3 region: CASSSERQGYEQYF. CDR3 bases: TGTGCCAGCAGCTCAGAAAGACAGGGCTACGAGCAGTACTTC.

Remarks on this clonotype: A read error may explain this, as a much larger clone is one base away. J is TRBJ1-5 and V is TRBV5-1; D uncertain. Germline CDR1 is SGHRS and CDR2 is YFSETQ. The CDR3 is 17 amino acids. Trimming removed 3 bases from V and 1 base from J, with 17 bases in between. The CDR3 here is CASSCLSMGQSNQPQHF. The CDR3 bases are TGCGCCAGCAGCTGCCTTTCTATGGGTCAGAGCAATCAGCCCCAGCATTTT.

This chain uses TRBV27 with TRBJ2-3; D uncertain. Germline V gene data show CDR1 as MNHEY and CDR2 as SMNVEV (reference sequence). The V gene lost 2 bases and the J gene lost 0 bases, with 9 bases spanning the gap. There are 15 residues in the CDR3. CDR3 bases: TGTGCCAGCAGTTTAAACCAGTTCAGCACAGATACGCAGTATTTT. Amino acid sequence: CASSLNQFSTDTQYF.

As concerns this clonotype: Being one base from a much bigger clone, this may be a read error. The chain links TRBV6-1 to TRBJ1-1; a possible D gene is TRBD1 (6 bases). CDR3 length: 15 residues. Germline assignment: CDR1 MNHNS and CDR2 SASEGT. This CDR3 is CASSVYRVENTEAIF. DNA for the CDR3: TGTGCCAGCAGTGTCTACAGGGTAGAGAACACTGAAGCTATCTTT.

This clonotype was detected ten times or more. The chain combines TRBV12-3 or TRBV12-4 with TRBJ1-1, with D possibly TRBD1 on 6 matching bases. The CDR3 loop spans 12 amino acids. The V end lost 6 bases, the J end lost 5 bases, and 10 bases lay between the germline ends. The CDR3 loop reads CASRLTGTEAFF. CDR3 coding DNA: TGTGCCAGCAGACTGACAGGTACTGAAGCTTTCTTT.

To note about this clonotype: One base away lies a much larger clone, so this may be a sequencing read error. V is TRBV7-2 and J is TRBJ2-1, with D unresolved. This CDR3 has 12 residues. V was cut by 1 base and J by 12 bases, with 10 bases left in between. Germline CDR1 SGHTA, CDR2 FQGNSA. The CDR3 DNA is TGTGCCAGCAGCTTAGTTTGGATTGGGCAGTTCTTC. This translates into CASSLVWIGQFF. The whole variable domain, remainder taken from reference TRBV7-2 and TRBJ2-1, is GAGVSQSPSNKVTEKGKDVELRCDPISGHTALYWYRQSLGQGLEFLIYFQGNSAPDKSGLPSDRFSAERTGGSVSTLTIQRTQQEDSAVYLCASSLVWIGQFFGPGTRLTVL.

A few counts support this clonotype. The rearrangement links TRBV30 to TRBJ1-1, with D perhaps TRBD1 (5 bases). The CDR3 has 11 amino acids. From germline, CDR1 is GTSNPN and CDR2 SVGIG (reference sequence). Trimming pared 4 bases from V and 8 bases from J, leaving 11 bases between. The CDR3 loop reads CAWTLWGEAFF. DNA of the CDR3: TGTGCCTGGACCCTCTGGGGCGAAGCTTTCTTT.

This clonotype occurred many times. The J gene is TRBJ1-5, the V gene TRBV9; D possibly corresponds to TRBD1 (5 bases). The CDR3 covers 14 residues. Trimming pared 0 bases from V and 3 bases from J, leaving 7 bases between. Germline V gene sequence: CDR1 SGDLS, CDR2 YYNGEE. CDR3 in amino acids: CASSVGRVNQPQHF. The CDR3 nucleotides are TGTGCCAGCAGCGTAGGCAGGGTCAATCAGCCCCAGCATTTT.

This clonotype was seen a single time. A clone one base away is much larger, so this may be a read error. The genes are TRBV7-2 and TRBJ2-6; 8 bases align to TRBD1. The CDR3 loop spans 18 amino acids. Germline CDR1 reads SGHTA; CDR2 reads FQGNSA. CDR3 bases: TGTGCCAGCACCGATCAGGGGGCAGTTCGATCTGGGGCCAACGTCCCGACTTTC. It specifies CASTDQGAVRSGANVPTF.